This T cell receptor beta chain derives from a study of blood T cells in healthy people across ages (dated by TCRdb to about 2015). The study in broad terms: In model experiments, template switching captured about one uniquely barcoded TCR beta cDNA molecule for every two T cells. Age-related changes in TCR beta repertoire diversity were measured in the study by deep sequencing normalized with unique cDNA molecular identifiers. The donors were split into four age groups: young (average around 17 years), middle-aged (about 40), aged (approximately 60) and long-lived (roughly 88). Using the same blood draw, the study looked at two additional independent replicas of 1 million unique cDNA reads for two donors, one aged 18 to 30 and the other aged 80 or older. Broad study findings and their caveats: Since profiling was done on bulk unsorted PBMCs, naive and antigen-experienced compartments could not be conclusively compared. As age increased, observed TCR beta diversity per million T cells dropped in a roughly linear way, and a significant reduction was already evident by age roughly 36. Because donor CMV infection status was unknown, age-related changes in expanded clonotypes were potentially confounded. Compared with the aged group, more naive CD4+ T cells, fewer expanded clones and increased TCR diversity were shown by the long-lived group, suggesting age selection. Estimates of total diversity based on one million sequenced T cells were considered lower bounds and underestimates. There was a strong correlation between observed TCR beta diversity and the percentage of naive T cells measured by flow cytometry.

Library creation used 5' RACE. Sequencing was carried out with an Illumina HiSeq 2500. A second PCR of roughly 7 to 12 cycles was run with a J-beta primer mix and a sample-barcoded 5' primer. A template-switch 5' adaptor carrying 12 random nucleotides introduced a unique molecular identifier onto each TCR beta cDNA molecule. Each sample yielded at least 2.5 million CDR3-containing paired-end reads. All of the RNA was converted into first-strand cDNA using the Mint cDNA synthesis kit, with a TRBC-specific oligonucleotide serving as the primer. After uracil-DNA glycosylase treatment, a first 18-cycle PCR used universal primers M1SS and BC2_uni_R on all cDNA. The source study handled its data this way. For normalization, 1 million high-quality reads were randomly selected from each sample, with every read carrying a distinct molecular identifier. Instead of being binned into consensus sequences, reads that shared molecular identifiers were thrown out. CDR3 identification, clonotype clustering and error correction used MiTCR with a Q25 quality threshold and the strictest error-elimination algorithm. A nonparametric unseen species model with Euler transformation was used to estimate a lower bound on total TCR beta diversity. In-frame beta chains were kept once TCRdb had trimmed the public reads at Q25 with fastp and called clones with MiXCR. Rows matching on CDR3 protein sequence are summarized as one entry with the most common DNA and genes. The V and J calls here are based on TCRdb, not the publication. This sample gives around 800,000 distinct CDR3 sequences in total; approximately 24% of them show up just once. Together, the top ten hold 3% of the sample.

Systemically healthy Caucasian individuals from Russia, some 38 in total and aged roughly 6 to 95 years, were included as donors. Each donor gave roughly 9 milliliters of peripheral blood, drawn into EDTA-treated Vacutainer tubes. Ficoll-Paque density-gradient centrifugation was used to isolate PBMCs, with at least 7 million obtained per sample. Trizol reagent was used to extract total RNA from PBMCs, with at least 6 micrograms per sample. For every donor, flow cytometry on a PBMC aliquot measured the percentage of naive CD45RAhigh/CD27high T cells. Of note for this clonotype: The specificity of this receptor is unknown. Relative to the germline gene, one junction end is altered; a read error may explain this.

Including cysteine and phenylalanine, the CDR3 has 12 amino acids. Only CDR3 DNA remains: 36 bases, in frame from the first base. CDR1 and CDR2, looked up from the germline V gene (reference sequence), are MNHNY and SVGAGI. This sample was also put to use in a study of T cells of mothers and their children. The second investigation adds: The donors were nine systemically healthy Caucasian individuals, made up of three mothers and their six children. cDNA synthesis used all of the extracted RNA, with approximately 1.4 ug of RNA in each 15 ul reaction. In the second PCR, sample barcodes and 2-4 random nucleotides were introduced via the M1S primer. Over 8 million TCR beta CDR3 reads came from each mother, compared with around 3 million reads from each child. TCR recombination output is similarly shaped by thymic selection in related and unrelated pairs, with a minor effect exerted by inherited differences. Normalized repertoire overlap in related mother-child pairs was always slightly higher than in unrelated mother-child pairs, but the difference was never significant. Persistent microchimeric T cell clones were not detected, at a sensitivity of about 100 clones per million clonotypes. Deep NGS was used in the study to compare the TCR beta repertoires of mothers and children and to look for features that separate related mother-child pairs from unrelated individuals. On average, the children were approximately 11 +/- 4 years old, while the mothers were about 40 +/- 4 years old. After adapter ligation with NEBNext reagents, the libraries were sequenced on Illumina HiSeq 2000 with 100+100 nt paired-end reads. To avoid cross-contamination, the mother libraries and the child libraries were prepared a month apart and sequenced in separate runs. Between roughly 500,000 and 2,300,000 distinct TCR beta clonotypes were identified per donor. Naive TCR beta clonotypes were estimated from low-frequency clonotypes matched to each donor's FACS-determined naive share, without sorting.

The TCR sequence derives from a boy younger than 18 in good health. Sequencing input: blood. Recombination linked TRBV6-6 to TRBJ2-5; perhaps TRBD1 is the D gene, with 6 bases matching. In nucleotides, the sequence is TGTGCCAGCAGTAGATCTACAGGGCCCCCGGGCTTC. The encoded protein is CASSRSTGPPGF.